This T cell receptor (beta chain) comes out of a study of Graves' ophthalmopathy and Graves' hyperthyroidism. Comment on this clonotype: No antigen is known for it.

Ophthalmopathy in the donors was of moderate-to-severe activity, with CAS ≥3, NOSPECS ≥4 and duration under 3 months. RNA transcripts were the source from which TCR beta CDR3 regions were amplified. HTBI primers were used in a first-round RT-PCR, which preceded a second-round multiplex PCR. TCRdb called the multiplex PCR reads again in MiXCR, with one record for every CDR3 protein. The sample includes 260,000 or so distinct CDR3 sequences, 45% to 55% seen only once; the top ten take around half. Germline V gives CDR1 SGDLS, CDR2 YYNGEE. This CDR3 comprises 13 residues. Trimming pared 6 bases from V and 7 bases from J, leaving 16 bases between. Study outcomes and limitations: Appearing in blood as well were most expanded thyroid clonotypes above 0.001 frequency. The model predicted ophthalmopathy progression with roughly 71% sensitivity and around 72% specificity.

This sequence originates from an adult man with Graves' ophthalmopathy. Sequenced material: peripheral blood. The chain combines TRBV9 with TRBJ1-2; no clear D. The CDR3 nucleotides are TGTGCCAGCACCGCCCGGACCCGGGGTGGCTACACCTTC. This translates into CASTARTRGGYTF.